Below, 26 T cell receptor beta chains from the same sample are listed, as sequenced in a study of control samples from healthy donors and cancer patients. Libraries were prepared by immunoSEQ multiplex PCR; TCRdb keeps only in-frame clonotypes and omits some of them. The table lists about 100,000 clones, roughly 87% of them singletons. Sequenced input: blood. The receptors derive from a woman aged 50 to 60 in good health.

The CDR3 reads CASSVSGDPNEQFF. As DNA, the CDR3 is TGTGCCAGCAGTGTTAGCGGGGACCCCAATGAGCAGTTCTTC. This chain joins TRBV25-1 and TRBJ2-1; 8 bases match TRBD2. The CDR3 length is 14 residues. V shed 4 bases and J 6 bases; nucleotides not matched to a gene: 5. CDR1 is MGHDK and CDR2 is SYGVNS in the germline V gene.

This chain joins TRBV27 and TRBJ2-7; tentative D call: TRBD1 (5 bases). The CDR3 runs 16 residues. Germline V lookup: CDR1 MNHEY, CDR2 SMNVEV (reference sequence). With 6 bases removed from V and 3 bases from J, the gap between germline ends came to 21 bases. The DNA of the CDR3 is TGTGCCAGCAGGAGGACGGGCCTGCCTAGGGGCTACGAGCAGTACTTC. Protein: CASRRTGLPRGYEQYF.

The J gene is TRBJ1-2, the V gene TRBV5-1; the D gene is possibly TRBD1 (5 bases). The CDR3 is made up of 13 amino acids. Germline assignment: CDR1 SGHRS and CDR2 YFSETQ. V lost 2 bases and J lost 8, with 13 bases in between. CDR3 nucleotides: TGCGCCAGCAGCTTCGGTCGGGGGGAGGGCTACACCTTC. Protein product: CASSFGRGEGYTF.

This chain connects TRBV6-6 to TRBJ1-3; D is unclear. The germline gives CDR1 MNHNY, CDR2 SVGAGI (reference sequence). CDR3 size: 14 residues. Deletions cut 5 bases from V and 0 bases from J, with 8 bases between. The CDR3 sequence: CASSSLSSGNTIYF. The DNA for the CDR3 is TGTGCCAGCAGTAGCCTTAGCTCTGGAAACACCATATATTTT.

The rearrangement links TRBV30 to TRBJ1-2; D is perhaps TRBD1 (5 bases). Trimming stripped 1 base from V and 0 bases from J, with 12 bases between. The germline V gene encodes CDR1 GTSNPN and CDR2 SVGIG (reference sequence). The CDR3 spans 15 residues. CDR3 coding DNA: TGTGCCTGGAGTGGGGGGATCGGGGCTAACTATGGCTACACCTTC. It translates to CAWSGGIGANYGYTF.

V usage is TRBV7-6 and J usage is TRBJ1-2; 7 bases agree with TRBD1. V gave up 1 base and J gave up 5 bases; unmatched junction bases: 16. Germline CDR1 SGHVS, CDR2 FNYEAQ. The CDR3 consists of 18 residues. CDR3 in amino acids: CASSLVWGKGQEEYGYTF. Written as DNA, the CDR3 is TGTGCCAGCAGCTTAGTTTGGGGGAAAGGACAGGAGGAATATGGCTACACCTTC.

V and J are TRBV11-2 and TRBJ2-7; TRBD2 matches 9 bases. With V trimmed by 0 bases and J by 0 bases, 3 bases remained unmatched. There are 16 residues in the CDR3. Germline assignment: CDR1 SGHAT and CDR2 FQNNGV. The CDR3 bases are TGTGCCAGCAGCTTAGATCTTAGCGGGAGCTCCTACGAGCAGTACTTC. The encoded protein is CASSLDLSGSSYEQYF.

The V call is TRBV4-1, the J call TRBJ2-1, with D perhaps TRBD2 (6 bases). V was shortened by 5 bases and J by 4 bases, with 18 bases between the two germline ends. Germline values: CDR1 MGHRA, CDR2 YSYEKL. This CDR3 is 16 amino acids long. The DNA of the CDR3 is TGCGCCAGCAGCACCTTGACTAGGGATCTATACAATGAGCAGTTCTTC. Its protein product is CASSTLTRDLYNEQFF.

The J gene is TRBJ1-1, the V gene TRBV6-5, with D tentatively TRBD1 (5 bases). Germline V lookup: CDR1 MNHEY, CDR2 SVGAGI. The CDR3 loop spans 13 amino acids. The germline V and J ends were trimmed by 4 bases and 6 bases, with 12 bases remaining between them. The CDR3 coding sequence is TGTGCCAGCAGTTCGGGGGGTCGGCCTGAAGCTTTCTTT. Protein sequence: CASSSGGRPEAFF.

The chain couples TRBV30 to TRBJ2-7; D is unresolved. CDR1 and CDR2 (germline): GTSNPN, SVGIG (reference sequence). The CDR3 covers 13 residues. V shed 3 bases and J shed 6 bases, with 15 bases lying between them. The CDR3 loop is CAWSSGVSGEQYV. The DNA of the CDR3 is TGTGCCTGGAGCTCTGGGGTAAGTGGCGAGCAGTACGTC.

The rearrangement joins TRBV19 to TRBJ1-6; tentative D call: TRBD1 (6 bases). Germline CDR1 LNHDA, CDR2 SQIVND (reference sequence). This CDR3 has 16 amino acids. Deletions cut 9 bases from V and 7 bases from J, with 22 bases between. The CDR3 protein is CASRWGADRINSPLHF. The CDR3 DNA reads TGTGCCAGCCGCTGGGGGGCCGACAGAATAAATTCACCCCTCCACTTT.

This clone occurred a few times. V is TRBV27 and J is TRBJ2-7, with D perhaps TRBD1 or TRBD2 (5 bases each). CDR1 is MNHEY and CDR2 is SMNVEV in the germline V gene (reference sequence). CDR3 length: 14 residues. V was clipped by 3 bases and J by 6 bases, with 15 bases between them. Here the CDR3 reads CASSLDPRDGEQYV. The CDR3 region has the DNA TGTGCCAGCAGTTTGGACCCCAGGGACGGCGAGCAGTACGTC.

The CDR3 DNA reads as TGTGCCAGCAGCTTAGAGAACAGGCGGCATGGCTACACCTTC. It yields the protein CASSLENRRHGYTF. The J gene is TRBJ1-2, the V gene TRBV7-9, with TRBD1 as a possible D gene (5 bases). There are 14 residues in the CDR3. Germline CDR1 and CDR2: SEHNR and FQNEAQ (reference sequence). With 1 base removed from V and 6 bases from J, the gap between germline ends came to 12 bases.

This rearrangement joins TRBV7-8 to TRBJ1-3, with 7 positions matching TRBD1. V gave up 6 bases and J gave up 4 bases; unmatched junction bases: 9. The CDR3 sequence is 15 residues long. The V gene's germline CDR1 is SGHVS and CDR2 FQNEAQ. The CDR3 loop is CASREGGGSGNTIYF. The CDR3 coding sequence is TGTGCCAGCAGGGAGGGAGGGGGCTCGGGAAACACCATATATTTT.

This rearrangement joins TRBV6-2 or TRBV6-3 to TRBJ2-7; 8 bases fit TRBD2. Per germline, CDR1 MNHEY and CDR2 SVGEGT. The CDR3 has 17 amino acids. The V gene end was trimmed by 6 bases and the J gene end by 1 base; junction bases not matched to a gene: 14. This CDR3 reads CASSRLGRGGPSYEQYF. The CDR3 DNA sequence: TGTGCCAGCAGCCGTCTGGGCCGGGGGGGGCCGTCCTACGAGCAGTACTTC.

In its sample, this clone was seen once. The V and J genes are TRBV18 and TRBJ1-1; perhaps TRBD1 as D (5 bases). CDR3 length: 13 amino acids. Germline CDR1 and CDR2: KGHSH and LQKENI. The V gene lost 1 base and the J gene lost 3 bases, with 6 bases spanning the gap. This CDR3 reads CASSPRGDTEAFF. DNA for the CDR3: TGTGCCAGCTCACCACGGGGGGACACTGAAGCTTTCTTT.

This clone was found once. The chain links TRBV3-1 (or the pseudogene TRBV3-2) to TRBJ2-1; D is uncertain. V lost 1 base, J lost 6 bases, and 16 bases lay in between. This CDR3 contains 16 residues. Germline V gene data show CDR1 as LGHDT and CDR2 as YNNKEL (reference sequence). The CDR3 region has the DNA TGTGCCAGCAGCCAAGGGATCTGGCCCCCACGCAATGAGCAGTTCTTC. This sequence encodes CASSQGIWPPRNEQFF.

This clone was found many times. V and J are TRBV5-6 and TRBJ2-7; D gene ambiguous. Germline-derived CDR1 and CDR2 are SGHDT and YYEEEE. The CDR3 contains 13 residues. V lost 7 bases to trimming and J lost 2 bases, with 13 bases between them. This chain's CDR3 is CASQAGNTYEQYF. DNA of the CDR3: TGTGCCAGCCAAGCAGGCAACACCTACGAGCAGTACTTC.

The chain uses TRBV5-1 and TRBJ2-5, with TRBD2 as a possible D gene (8 bases). Trimming cost V 4 bases and J 2 bases, with 21 bases left between them. Germline V gives CDR1 SGHRS, CDR2 YFSETQ. CDR3 length equals 17 residues. The CDR3 coding sequence is TGCGCCAGCAGCGTCGGGGGGGTCCGGGACAGTCAAGAGACCCAGTACTTC. Translation gives CASSVGGVRDSQETQYF.

This chain links TRBV19 with TRBJ1-2; D ambiguous. This CDR3 spans 13 amino acids. Germline V lookup: CDR1 LNHDA, CDR2 SQIVND (reference sequence). V lost 10 bases and J lost 2, with 14 bases in between. CDR3 region: CATEPGRNYGYTF. CDR3 DNA sequence: TGTGCCACCGAACCAGGACGGAACTATGGCTACACCTTC.

The rearrangement links TRBV2 to TRBJ2-3; 12 bases map to TRBD2. From germline, CDR1 is SNHLY and CDR2 FYNNEI. The CDR3 extends over 16 amino acids. V was pared by 7 bases and J by 3 bases, with 8 bases of the junction left unmatched. The CDR3 loop is CASTLAGGGRTDTQYF. The CDR3 region has the DNA TGTGCCAGCACACTAGCGGGAGGCGGGAGGACAGATACGCAGTATTTT.

This chain joins TRBV3-1 (or the pseudogene TRBV3-2) and TRBJ2-1, with 9 bases lining up with TRBD2. The CDR3 covers 18 residues. With 1 base clipped from V and 7 bases from J, the junction kept 14 bases outside the gene matches. The germline V gene encodes CDR1 LGHDT and CDR2 YNNKEL (reference sequence). CDR3 bases: TGTGCCAGCAGCCAAGTCTCTAGCGGGACCTCATTGATGAATGAGCAGTTCTTC. Its translation: CASSQVSSGTSLMNEQFF.

The chain is built from TRBV10-3 and TRBJ1-1; no firm D call. CDR1 is ENHRY, CDR2 SYGVKD, per germline. The CDR3 covers 12 residues. The ends were cut back, 0 bases at V and 7 bases at J, with 6 bases in the middle. The CDR3 nucleotides are TGTGCCATCAGTGAGTCTGATTATGAAGCTTTCTTT. Its protein is CAISESDYEAFF.

Only one count was recorded for this clone. This rearrangement joins TRBV28 to TRBJ1-2; TRBD1 agrees at 8 bases. In germline, CDR1 is MDHEN, CDR2 SYDVKM. The CDR3 extends over 15 amino acids. V trimming: 6 bases; J trimming: 4 bases; junction bases outside the gene matches: 10. CDR3 residues: CASRSTYGTGYGYTF. DNA for the CDR3: TGTGCCAGCAGAAGCACTTACGGGACAGGCTATGGCTACACCTTC.

V usage is TRBV12-5 and J usage is TRBJ2-1; 10 bases agree with TRBD2. Germline V gives CDR1 LGHNT, CDR2 FRNRAP. The CDR3 length is 15 residues. The ends lost 4 bases at V and 14 bases at J; junction bases unmatched: 14. The chain's CDR3 is CASGSWTSGPGWKFF. CDR3 DNA sequence: TGTGCTAGTGGTTCCTGGACTAGCGGCCCCGGGTGGAAGTTCTTC.

The gene calls are TRBV14 and TRBJ2-1; D not resolved. Looked up from germline, CDR1 is SGHDN and CDR2 is FVKESK. The CDR3 has 15 residues. Deletions cut 4 bases from V and 4 bases from J, with 14 bases between. CDR3 nucleotides: TGTGCCAGCAGCCTCCGTTCTTATCCGTACAATGAGCAGTTCTTC. Translation gives CASSLRSYPYNEQFF.